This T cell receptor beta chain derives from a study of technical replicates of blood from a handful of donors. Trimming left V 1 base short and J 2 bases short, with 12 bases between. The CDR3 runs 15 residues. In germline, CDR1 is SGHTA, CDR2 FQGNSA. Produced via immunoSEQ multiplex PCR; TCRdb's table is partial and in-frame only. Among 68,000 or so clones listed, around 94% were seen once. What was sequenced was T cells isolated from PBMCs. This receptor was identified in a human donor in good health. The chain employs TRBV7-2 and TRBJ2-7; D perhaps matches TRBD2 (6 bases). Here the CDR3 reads CASSLGYREAYEQYF. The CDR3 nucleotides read TGTGCCAGCAGCTTAGGATATAGGGAGGCCTACGAGCAGTACTTC.